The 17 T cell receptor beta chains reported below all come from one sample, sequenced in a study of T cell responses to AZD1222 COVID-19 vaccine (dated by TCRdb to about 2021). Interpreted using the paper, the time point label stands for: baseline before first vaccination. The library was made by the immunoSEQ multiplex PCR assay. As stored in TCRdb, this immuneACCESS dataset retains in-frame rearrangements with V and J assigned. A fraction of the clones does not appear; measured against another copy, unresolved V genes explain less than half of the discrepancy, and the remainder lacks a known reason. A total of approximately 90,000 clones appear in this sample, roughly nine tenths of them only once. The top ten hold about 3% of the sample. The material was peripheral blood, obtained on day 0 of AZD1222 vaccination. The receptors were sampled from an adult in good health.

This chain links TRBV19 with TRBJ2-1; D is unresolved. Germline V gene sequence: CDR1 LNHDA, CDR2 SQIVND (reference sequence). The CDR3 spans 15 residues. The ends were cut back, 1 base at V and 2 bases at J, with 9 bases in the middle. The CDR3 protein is CASSIGFFPYNEQFF. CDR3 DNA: TGTGCCAGTAGTATAGGTTTTTTCCCCTACAATGAGCAGTTCTTC.

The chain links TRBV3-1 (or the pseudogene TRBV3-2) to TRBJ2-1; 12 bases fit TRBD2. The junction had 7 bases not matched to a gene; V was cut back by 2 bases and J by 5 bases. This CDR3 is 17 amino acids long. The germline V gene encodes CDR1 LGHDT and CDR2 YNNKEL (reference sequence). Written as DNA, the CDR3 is TGTGCCAGCAGCCAATGGGGTACTAGCGGGAGGAACAATGAGCAGTTCTTC. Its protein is CASSQWGTSGRNNEQFF.

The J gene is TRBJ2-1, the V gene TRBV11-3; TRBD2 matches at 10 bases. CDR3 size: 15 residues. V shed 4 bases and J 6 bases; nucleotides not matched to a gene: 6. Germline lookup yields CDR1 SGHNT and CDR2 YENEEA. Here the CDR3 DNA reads TGTGCCAGCAGCTCAAGCGGGAGGGCCATCAATGAGCAGTTCTTC. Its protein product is CASSSSGRAINEQFF.

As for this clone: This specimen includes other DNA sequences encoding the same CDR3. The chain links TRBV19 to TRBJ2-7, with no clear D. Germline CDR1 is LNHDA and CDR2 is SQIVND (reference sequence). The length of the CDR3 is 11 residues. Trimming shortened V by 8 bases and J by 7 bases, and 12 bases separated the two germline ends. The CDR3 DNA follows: TGTGCCAGTTCGTGGGGTGATGAGCAGTACTTC. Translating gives CASSWGDEQYF.

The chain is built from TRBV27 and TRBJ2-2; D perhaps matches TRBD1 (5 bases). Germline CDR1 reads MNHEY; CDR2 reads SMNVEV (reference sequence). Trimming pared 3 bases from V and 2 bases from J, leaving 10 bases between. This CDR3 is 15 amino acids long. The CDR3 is CASSLGQGNTGELFF. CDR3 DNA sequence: TGTGCCAGCAGTTTGGGGCAGGGCAACACCGGGGAGCTGTTTTTT.

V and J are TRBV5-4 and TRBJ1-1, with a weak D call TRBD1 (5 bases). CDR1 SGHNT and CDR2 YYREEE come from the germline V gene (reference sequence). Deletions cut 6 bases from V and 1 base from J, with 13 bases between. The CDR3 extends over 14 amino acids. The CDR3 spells CASNPGSANTEAFF. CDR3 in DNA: TGTGCCAGCAATCCAGGGAGTGCGAACACTGAAGCTTTCTTT.

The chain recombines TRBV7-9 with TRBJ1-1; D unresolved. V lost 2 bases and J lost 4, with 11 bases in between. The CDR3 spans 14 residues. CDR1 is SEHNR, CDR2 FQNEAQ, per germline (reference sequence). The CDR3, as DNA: TGTGCCAGCAGCTTATCTCGGGGAGGCACTGAAGCTTTCTTT. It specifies CASSLSRGGTEAFF.

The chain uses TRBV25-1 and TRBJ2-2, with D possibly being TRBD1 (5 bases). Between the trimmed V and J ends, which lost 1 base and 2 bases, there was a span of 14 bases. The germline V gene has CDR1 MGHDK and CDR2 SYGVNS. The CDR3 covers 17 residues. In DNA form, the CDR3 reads TGTGCCAGCAGTGAATTCCCTCAGGGTTCCAACACCGGGGAGCTGTTTTTT. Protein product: CASSEFPQGSNTGELFF.

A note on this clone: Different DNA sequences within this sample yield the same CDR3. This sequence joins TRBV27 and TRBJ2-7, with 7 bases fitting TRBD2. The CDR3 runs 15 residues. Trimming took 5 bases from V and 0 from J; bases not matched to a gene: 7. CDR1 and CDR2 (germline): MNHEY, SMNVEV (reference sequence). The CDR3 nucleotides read TGTGCCAGCAGTCCCCGGGGCGGGAGCTCCTACGAGCAGTACTTC. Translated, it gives CASSPRGGSSYEQYF.

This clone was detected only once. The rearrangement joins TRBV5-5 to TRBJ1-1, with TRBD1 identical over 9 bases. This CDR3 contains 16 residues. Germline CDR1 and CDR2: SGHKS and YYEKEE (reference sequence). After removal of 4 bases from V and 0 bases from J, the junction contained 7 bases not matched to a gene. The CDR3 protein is CASSVGTGYMNTEAFF. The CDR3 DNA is TGTGCCAGCAGCGTCGGGACAGGGTATATGAACACTGAAGCTTTCTTT.

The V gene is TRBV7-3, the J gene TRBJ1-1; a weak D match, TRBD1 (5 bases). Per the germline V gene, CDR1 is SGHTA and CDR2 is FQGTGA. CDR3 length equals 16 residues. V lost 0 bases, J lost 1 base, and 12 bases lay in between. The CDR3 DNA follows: TGTGCCAGCAGCTTAACAGAAGGGGCGCCGAACACTGAAGCTTTCTTT. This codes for CASSLTEGAPNTEAFF.

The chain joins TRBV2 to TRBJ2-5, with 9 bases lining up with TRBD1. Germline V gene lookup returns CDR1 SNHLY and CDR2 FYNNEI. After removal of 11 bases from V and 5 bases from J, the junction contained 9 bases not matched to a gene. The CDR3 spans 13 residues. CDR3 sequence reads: CAGGTGRLETQYF. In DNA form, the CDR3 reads TGTGCCGGAGGGACAGGGCGGCTCGAGACCCAGTACTTC. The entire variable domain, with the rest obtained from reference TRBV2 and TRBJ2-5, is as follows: EPEVTQTPSHQVTQMGQEVILRCVPISNHLYFYWYRQILGQKVEFLVSFYNNEISEKSEIFDDQFSVERPDGSNFTLKIRSTKLEDSAMYFCAGGTGRLETQYFGPGTRLLVL.

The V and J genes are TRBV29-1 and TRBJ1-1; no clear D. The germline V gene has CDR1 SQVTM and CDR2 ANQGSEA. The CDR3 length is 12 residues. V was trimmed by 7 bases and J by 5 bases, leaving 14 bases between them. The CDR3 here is CSGEGPRTEAFF. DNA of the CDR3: TGCAGCGGCGAGGGCCCTCGTACTGAAGCTTTCTTT.

Here the CDR3 DNA reads TGCGCCAGCAGCCAAGCCCCCGACAGGGTAGGTGGCTACACCTTC. It encodes CASSQAPDRVGGYTF. The chain combines TRBV4-1 with TRBJ1-2, with TRBD1 matching 7 bases. The J segment lost 7 bases and the V segment lost 1 base, leaving 9 bases of the junction unmatched. In germline, CDR1 is MGHRA, CDR2 YSYEKL. CDR3 size: 15 residues.

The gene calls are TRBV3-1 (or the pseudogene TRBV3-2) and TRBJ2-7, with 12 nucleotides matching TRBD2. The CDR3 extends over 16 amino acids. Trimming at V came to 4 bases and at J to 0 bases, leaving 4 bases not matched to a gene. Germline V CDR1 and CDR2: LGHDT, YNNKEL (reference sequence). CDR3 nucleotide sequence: TGTGCCAGCAGCCGCGGACTAGCGGGGATCTCCTACGAGCAGTACTTC. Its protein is CASSRGLAGISYEQYF.

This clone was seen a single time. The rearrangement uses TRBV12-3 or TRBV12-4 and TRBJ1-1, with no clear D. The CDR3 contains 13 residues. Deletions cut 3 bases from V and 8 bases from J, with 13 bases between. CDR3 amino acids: CASSLTSLLEAFF. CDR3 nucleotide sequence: TGTGCCAGCAGTTTGACCAGCCTGCTGGAAGCTTTCTTT.

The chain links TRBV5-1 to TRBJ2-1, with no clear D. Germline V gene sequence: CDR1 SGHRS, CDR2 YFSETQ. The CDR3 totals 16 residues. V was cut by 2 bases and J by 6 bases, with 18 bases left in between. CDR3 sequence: CASSFPDLASSNEQFF. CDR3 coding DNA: TGCGCCAGCAGCTTCCCCGACCTGGCGTCCAGCAATGAGCAGTTCTTC.